This TCR beta chain came from a study of shared clonotypes between healthy human individuals. Study-wide results and limits: A small donor pool kept down the genetic and exposure-history diversity that was represented.

Authors' methods: Filtering was not the same, since immunoSEQ gave junction-only sequences without quality scores. The repertoire was sequenced with immunoSEQ multiplex PCR; TCRdb's copy has only in-frame clones and lacks some. V and J calls and clone size come straight from that table; D and trimming were deduced from the DNA. There are 1.5 million to 2.5 million clones in the sample; less than 95% occur only once, and under 1.5% lies in the top ten. This clone occurred once. The antigen is not known. This specimen includes other DNA sequences encoding the same CDR3. The CDR3 sequence is 14 residues long. CDR1 is MNHEY, CDR2 SVGAGI, per germline. Trimming removed 0 bases from V and 3 bases from J, with 8 bases in between. Naive CD8 populations comprised CD45RO-negative cells positively selected for CCR7, excluding terminally differentiated effector memory CD45RA+ cells. Adults of Caucasian background living in Nashville, Tennessee made up all donors.

The sequence was obtained from a man between 18 and 29 years old in good health. The sequenced sample was naive CD8+ T cells sorted from blood. The chain couples TRBV6-5 to TRBJ1-1; no firm D call. For the CDR3, the DNA is TGTGCCAGCAGTTACTCTAGAGGGCACACTGAAGCTTTCTTT. Protein sequence: CASSYSRGHTEAFF.